The 5 T cell receptor beta chains in this list originate from one sample, sequenced in a study of T cell responses to AZD1222 COVID-19 vaccine. Repertoires were generated with immunoSEQ multiplex PCR, while TCRdb's copy carries only in-frame clones and drops some. Here the sample spans some 89,000 clones, roughly nine tenths being singletons. The material was peripheral blood, obtained on day 0 of AZD1222 vaccination. The receptors were gathered from an adult in good health.

In this sample, this clone turned up once. The chain carries TRBV12-5 and TRBJ2-1; possibly TRBD2 for D (5 bases). Germline V gives CDR1 LGHNT, CDR2 FRNRAP. The CDR3 has 16 residues. The V end lost 1 base, the J end lost 7 bases, and 17 bases lay between the germline ends. CDR3 amino acids: CASGLGWLAPLNEQFF. The DNA for the CDR3 is TGTGCTAGTGGTTTGGGGTGGCTAGCTCCCCTGAATGAGCAGTTCTTC.

Here the CDR3 DNA reads TGCGCCAGCAGCCAAGTAGCAGCCGGAAACACCATATATTTT. This translates into CASSQVAAGNTIYF. The chain links TRBV4-3 to TRBJ1-3; no definite D call. CDR1 and CDR2 (germline): LGHNA, YSLEER. V lost 1 base to trimming and J lost 4 bases, with 8 bases between them. The CDR3 totals 14 residues.

The J gene is TRBJ1-2, the V gene TRBV2, with TRBD1 identical over 7 bases. J lost 4 bases, V lost 8 bases, and 13 bases had no gene match. The CDR3 extends over 15 amino acids. Germline V CDR1 and CDR2: SNHLY, FYNNEI. Here the CDR3 reads CASYLSGTATYGYTF. The CDR3 DNA reads as TGTGCCAGCTACCTCTCCGGGACAGCGACCTATGGCTACACCTTC.

The chain recombines TRBV5-6 with TRBJ1-6; 8 nucleotides align to TRBD1. Trimming cost V 4 bases and J 11 bases; bases outside gene matches: 11. This CDR3 comprises 15 residues. Germline V gives CDR1 SGHDT, CDR2 YYEEEE. The CDR3 spells CASSSDRGAVPPLHF. CDR3 nucleotides: TGTGCCAGCAGCAGTGACAGGGGCGCCGTTCCACCCCTCCACTTT. Full variable domain (outside the CDR3, taken from reference TRBV5-6 and TRBJ1-6): DAGVTQSPTHLIKTRGQQVTLRCSPKSGHDTVSWYQQALGQGPQFIFQYYEEEERQRGNFPDRFSGHQFPNYSSELNVNALLLGDSALYLCASSSDRGAVPPLHFGNGTRLTVT.

Only one count was recorded for this clone. The rearrangement joins TRBV30 to TRBJ1-4; D remains unclear. Germline V gene lookup returns CDR1 GTSNPN and CDR2 SVGIG (reference sequence). With 2 bases removed from V and 8 bases from J, the gap between germline ends came to 12 bases. The CDR3 is 13 amino acids. The DNA of the CDR3 is TGTGCCTGGAGTTTCAACCGCCTCGAAAAACTGTTTTTT. Its protein is CAWSFNRLEKLFF.